A single sample is the source of the 32 T cell receptor beta chains below, sequenced in a study of neoadjuvant anti-PD-1 for oral cavity cancer (dated by TCRdb to 2020 to 2022). This specimen's time point label, per the study, means: after neoadjuvant nivolumab, at surgical resection. Library preparation was by the immunoSEQ multiplex PCR assay. TCRdb limited this immuneACCESS table to in-frame rearrangements with V and J called. A share of clones is missing; checked studies link under half to unresolved V genes, and the rest is unexplained. Counted in this sample were some 14,000 clones; roughly 77% of them appeared once. The top ten clones comprise 2.4% of the sample. Here the sequenced sample was PBMCs, taken after nivolumab (anti-PD-1) treatment. Source of these receptors: a person between 40 and 85 years old with oral cavity squamous cell carcinoma.

This clone was counted a single time. The chain joins TRBV20-1 to TRBJ2-1; D call uncertain. This CDR3 has 10 amino acids. Trimming pared 3 bases from V and 4 bases from J, leaving 1 base between. CDR1 and CDR2 from the germline V gene are DFQATT and SNEGSKA (reference sequence). The CDR3 DNA reads TGCAGTGCTAGTTACAATGAGCAGTTCTTC. It encodes CSASYNEQFF.

The rearrangement uses TRBV29-1 and TRBJ1-1, with no clear D. The V gene's germline CDR1 is SQVTM and CDR2 ANQGSEA. This CDR3 comprises 11 residues. V lost 6 bases and J lost 7, with 12 bases in between. DNA of the CDR3: TGCAGCGTCGAACCAGCGAATGAAGCTTTCTTT. This sequence encodes CSVEPANEAFF.

The V and J genes are TRBV6-1 and TRBJ2-7, with 7 bases matching TRBD1. There are 14 residues in the CDR3. CDR1 MNHNS and CDR2 SASEGT come from the germline V gene. After removal of 5 bases from V and 2 bases from J, the junction contained 6 bases not matched to a gene. The CDR3 region is CASSRPGGPYEQYF. DNA of the CDR3: TGTGCCAGCAGTAGGCCAGGGGGACCCTACGAGCAGTACTTC.

This chain joins TRBV7-3 and TRBJ2-7; D unclear. This CDR3 is built from 14 residues. Germline V CDR1 and CDR2: SGHTA, FQGTGA. Trimming removed 3 bases from V and 0 bases from J, with 9 bases in between. The CDR3 DNA follows: TGTGCCAGCAGCTTCAAAGGAAGCTCCTACGAGCAGTACTTC. This encodes CASSFKGSSYEQYF. Together with reference TRBV7-3 and TRBJ2-7, the CDR3 gives the full variable domain: GAGVSQTPSNKVTEKGKYVELRCDPISGHTALYWYRQSLGQGPEFLIYFQGTGAADDSGLPNDRFFAVRPEGSVSTLKIQRTERGDSAVYLCASSFKGSSYEQYFGPGTRLTVT.

This chain connects TRBV9 to TRBJ1-2, with TRBD1 matching 8 bases. Germline V CDR1 and CDR2: SGDLS, YYNGEE. J gave up 13 bases and V 4 bases, and 12 bases lay outside the gene matches. The CDR3 consists of 13 residues. The CDR3 DNA reads TGTGCCAGCAGCCCCGGGACAGGCGGAGCTGGCACCTTC. Amino acids: CASSPGTGGAGTF.

The chain employs TRBV6-1 and TRBJ1-1; no firm D call. The germline V gene has CDR1 MNHNS and CDR2 SASEGT. The ends were cut back, 8 bases at V and 1 base at J, with 8 bases in the middle. The CDR3 runs to 12 residues. The CDR3 DNA reads TGTGCCAGCGGGAGGTGGAACACTGAAGCTTTCTTT. This gives the protein CASGRWNTEAFF.

The CDR3 loop is CASSPTGYNGYTF. CDR3 bases: TGTGCCAGCAGCCCGACAGGGTATAACGGCTACACCTTC. The rearrangement joins TRBV6-5 to TRBJ1-2; TRBD1 agrees at 7 bases. V was clipped by 6 bases and J by 8 bases; unmatched bases: 9. The CDR3 spans 13 residues. Per the germline V gene, CDR1 is MNHEY and CDR2 is SVGAGI.

The V gene is TRBV15, the J gene TRBJ2-5, with 12 bases that match TRBD2. Losses at the gene ends were 1 base for V and 2 bases for J; bases not matched to a gene: 23. The CDR3 is made up of 23 amino acids. Germline CDR1 LNHNV, CDR2 YYDKDF (reference sequence). The CDR3 spells CATSRGLGQGGLAGGYIQETQYF. As DNA, the CDR3 is TGTGCCACCAGCAGAGGACTGGGACAGGGAGGGCTAGCGGGGGGGTATATACAAGAGACCCAGTACTTC.

The V call is TRBV5-4, the J call TRBJ2-7, with 8 bases matching TRBD2. Germline V lookup: CDR1 SGHNT, CDR2 YYREEE (reference sequence). V dropped 0 bases and J dropped 3; count of bases not matched to a gene: 8. The CDR3 contains 16 residues. The CDR3 bases are TGTGCCAGCAGCTTGGATCGGGGGGGAATGGGCTACGAGCAGTACTTC. Translated, it gives CASSLDRGGMGYEQYF.

The chain joins TRBV4-1 to TRBJ2-3; D might be TRBD2 (6 bases). CDR3 length equals 16 residues. The germline V and J ends were trimmed by 2 bases and 4 bases, with 16 bases remaining between them. Germline V gene sequence: CDR1 MGHRA, CDR2 YSYEKL. The CDR3 nucleotides are TGCGCCAGCAGCCAACCTTCGCGGGGAGTATCAGATACGCAGTATTTT. It is translated as CASSQPSRGVSDTQYF.

The V gene is TRBV5-4, the J gene TRBJ1-2; 11 bases are shared with TRBD1. Per the germline V gene, CDR1 is SGHNT and CDR2 is YYREEE (reference sequence). J gave up 4 bases and V 4 bases, and 6 bases lay outside the gene matches. The CDR3 is 15 residues long. This CDR3 is CASSTGQGGGYGYTF. In DNA, the CDR3 is TGTGCCAGCAGCACGGGACAGGGGGGCGGCTATGGCTACACCTTC.

The genes are TRBV29-1 and TRBJ2-3, with 8 bases matching TRBD2. The trim removed 8 bases at V and 4 bases at J, leaving 11 bases unmatched. The CDR3 consists of 14 residues. The germline V gene has CDR1 SQVTM and CDR2 ANQGSEA. This CDR3 is CSTSGRGGADTQYF. CDR3 sequence (DNA): TGCAGCACAAGCGGGAGAGGGGGGGCAGATACGCAGTATTTT.

V gene TRBV7-9 combines with J gene TRBJ1-5; maybe TRBD1 (5 bases). The CDR3 is 14 residues long. V lost 0 bases and J 2 bases, leaving 5 bases between the germline ends. Germline V gives CDR1 SEHNR, CDR2 FQNEAQ (reference sequence). In nucleotides, the CDR3 is TGTGCCAGCAGCTTAGCGGGGGGCAATCAGCCCCAGCATTTT. Translated, it gives CASSLAGGNQPQHF. The complete variable domain, with remaining parts taken from reference TRBV7-9 and TRBJ1-5, reads DTGVSQNPRHKITKRGQNVTFRCDPISEHNRLYWYRQTLGQGPEFLTYFQNEAQLEKSRLLSDRFSAERPKGSFSTLEIQRTEQGDSAMYLCASSLAGGNQPQHFGDGTRLSIL.

The chain uses TRBV4-1 and TRBJ2-5, with D unresolved. Trimming took 4 bases from V and 5 from J, leaving 14 bases between them. Germline assignment: CDR1 MGHRA and CDR2 YSYEKL. The CDR3 length is 14 residues. In DNA, the CDR3 is TGCGCCAGCAGCCGCATCTTTTCGAGGGAGACCCAGTACTTC. Protein: CASSRIFSRETQYF.

This chain uses TRBV5-1 with TRBJ1-1; tentatively, D is TRBD1 (5 bases). This CDR3 comprises 15 residues. The germline V and J ends were trimmed by 4 bases and 0 bases, with 13 bases remaining between them. The V gene's germline CDR1 is SGHRS and CDR2 YFSETQ. CDR3: CASSSSGRMNTEAFF. The CDR3 DNA is TGCGCCAGCAGCAGCTCGGGACGGATGAACACTGAAGCTTTCTTT. Supplemented by reference TRBV5-1 and TRBJ1-1, the full variable domain reads KAGVTQTPRYLIKTRGQQVTLSCSPISGHRSVSWYQQTPGQGLQFLFEYFSETQRNKGNFPGRFSGRQFSNSRSEMNVSTLELGDSALYLCASSSSGRMNTEAFFGQGTRLTVV.

This clone has more than one count but fewer than ten. The chain recombines TRBV5-4 with TRBJ2-1; 12 bases are shared with TRBD2. The CDR3 loop spans 15 amino acids. J was trimmed by 8 bases and V by 4 bases; bases with no gene match: 7. The germline gives CDR1 SGHNT, CDR2 YYREEE (reference sequence). In DNA form, the CDR3 reads TGTGCCAGCAGCGAACGACTAGCGGGAGCCCATGAGCAGTTCTTC. Encoded protein: CASSERLAGAHEQFF.

The V and J genes are TRBV27 and TRBJ2-2; D remains ambiguous. The CDR3 covers 16 residues. Germline CDR1 is MNHEY and CDR2 is SMNVEV (reference sequence). V was cut by 5 bases and J by 4 bases, with 17 bases left in between. The CDR3 loop is CASSPPPASGTGELFF. DNA for the CDR3: TGTGCCAGCAGTCCCCCGCCGGCCTCGGGCACCGGGGAGCTGTTTTTT.

This clone has a single count. The chain uses TRBV9 and TRBJ2-7; D is unresolved. CDR1 SGDLS and CDR2 YYNGEE come from the germline V gene. CDR3 length: 13 residues. V gave up 2 bases and J gave up 7 bases, with 13 bases separating them. CDR3 sequence: CASSVTGVGEQYF. CDR3 nucleotide sequence: TGTGCCAGCAGCGTGACCGGAGTAGGGGAGCAGTACTTC. The full variable domain, in which reference TRBV9 and TRBJ2-7 provide the parts outside the CDR3, is DSGVTQTPKHLITATGQRVTLRCSPRSGDLSVYWYQQSLDQGLQFLIQYYNGEERAKGNILERFSAQQFPDLHSELNLSSLELGDSALYFCASSVTGVGEQYFGPGTRLTVT.

This clone was detected only once. J is TRBJ1-1 and V is TRBV7-9; D might be TRBD1 (5 bases). This CDR3 contains 15 residues. Germline values: CDR1 SEHNR, CDR2 FQNEAQ (reference sequence). Trimming left V 5 bases short and J 4 bases short, with 17 bases between. The CDR3 reads CASSAINTGGTEAFF. The CDR3 nucleotides are TGTGCCAGCAGCGCAATTAATACGGGGGGCACTGAAGCTTTCTTT.

The chain joins TRBV2 to TRBJ2-1; TRBD2 matches 7 bases. V shed 6 bases, J shed 6 bases, and the junction held 2 bases outside the gene matches. The CDR3 contains 12 residues. Germline V lookup: CDR1 SNHLY, CDR2 FYNNEI. CDR3 bases: TGTGCCAGCAGGTCTAGCGGCAATGAGCAGTTCTTC. The encoded protein is CASRSSGNEQFF.

A single count supports this clone. J is TRBJ1-6 and V is TRBV11-2; no firm D call. The germline V gene has CDR1 SGHAT and CDR2 FQNNGV. The length of the CDR3 is 13 residues. Trimming pared 0 bases from V and 16 bases from J, leaving 13 bases between. CDR3 coding DNA: TGTGCCAGCAGCTTAGAAGGGTCAGGAAGACTCCACTTT. It encodes CASSLEGSGRLHF.

The chain links TRBV4-1 to TRBJ1-5, with no clear D. V was trimmed by 4 bases and J by 7 bases, leaving 11 bases between them. This CDR3 is 13 amino acids long. In germline, CDR1 is MGHRA, CDR2 YSYEKL. In DNA form, the CDR3 reads TGCGCCAGCAGCCCCTCTCACGGGCAGCCCCAGCATTTT. Translated, it gives CASSPSHGQPQHF.

The V call is TRBV5-1, the J call TRBJ2-7; D not certain. From germline, CDR1 is SGHRS and CDR2 YFSETQ. The CDR3 has 12 amino acids. V was cut by 4 bases and J by 3 bases, with 8 bases left in between. CDR3 DNA sequence: TGCGCCAGCAGCATTCAGAACTACGAGCAGTACTTC. It translates to CASSIQNYEQYF. Full variable domain (remainder filled in from reference TRBV5-1 and TRBJ2-7): KAGVTQTPRYLIKTRGQQVTLSCSPISGHRSVSWYQQTPGQGLQFLFEYFSETQRNKGNFPGRFSGRQFSNSRSEMNVSTLELGDSALYLCASSIQNYEQYFGPGTRLTVT.

The chain links TRBV1 to TRBJ1-4. TRBV1 has pseudogene status. The CDR3 contains 18 residues. The chain's CDR3 is CTSSQEEGSPTFNEKLFF. The CDR3 coding sequence is TGCACCAGCAGCCAAGAGGAGGGTTCGCCCACCTTTAATGAAAAACTGTTTTTT.

This clone was recorded a few times. This chain uses TRBV5-1 with TRBJ2-1, with 12 positions matching TRBD2. The germline CDR1 and CDR2 sequences are SGHRS and YFSETQ. This CDR3 is built from 15 residues. Trimming cost V 1 base and J 7 bases; bases outside gene matches: 3. CDR3 bases: TGCGCCAGCAGCTTGACTAGCGGGAGGCCTAATGAGCAGTTCTTC. Residues: CASSLTSGRPNEQFF. The full variable domain, its missing parts supplied by reference TRBV5-1 and TRBJ2-1, is KAGVTQTPRYLIKTRGQQVTLSCSPISGHRSVSWYQQTPGQGLQFLFEYFSETQRNKGNFPGRFSGRQFSNSRSEMNVSTLELGDSALYLCASSLTSGRPNEQFFGPGTRLTVL.

This clone has only a few counts. The chain employs TRBV7-9 and TRBJ2-7, with D possibly TRBD2 on 7 matching bases. CDR3 length: 17 amino acids. Germline assignment: CDR1 SEHNR and CDR2 FQNEAQ (reference sequence). Trimming left V 8 bases short and J 3 bases short, with 26 bases between. CDR3 region: CASSSPRTGRVDYEQYF. The CDR3 coding sequence is TGTGCCAGCTCCTCCCCGCGTACAGGGAGGGTTGACTACGAGCAGTACTTC. Full variable domain (missing parts from reference TRBV7-9 and TRBJ2-7): DTGVSQNPRHKITKRGQNVTFRCDPISEHNRLYWYRQTLGQGPEFLTYFQNEAQLEKSRLLSDRFSAERPKGSFSTLEIQRTEQGDSAMYLCASSSPRTGRVDYEQYFGPGTRLTVT.

The chain couples TRBV10-1 to TRBJ1-2; the D is unclear. Germline CDR1 is WNHNN and CDR2 is SYGVQD (reference sequence). Between the trimmed V and J ends, which lost 5 bases and 4 bases, there was a span of 8 bases. The CDR3 is 12 residues long. The CDR3 is CASSHDRYGYTF. CDR3 nucleotide sequence: TGCGCCAGCAGTCATGACCGCTATGGCTACACCTTC.

The V call is TRBV5-1, the J call TRBJ1-5; D call uncertain. The CDR3 has 14 amino acids. V dropped 4 bases and J dropped 0 bases, with 8 bases sitting between them. Germline V gives CDR1 SGHRS, CDR2 YFSETQ. CDR3 in amino acids: CASSLDASNQPQHF. The CDR3 nucleotides read TGCGCCAGCAGCCTGGACGCTAGCAATCAGCCCCAGCATTTT.

The table lists this clone with a count of one. The CDR3 nucleotides read TGTGCCAGCAGTTCCGGGACTCGACCCTACAATGAGCAGTTCTTC. This encodes CASSSGTRPYNEQFF. This chain connects TRBV27 to TRBJ2-1; D perhaps matches TRBD2 (6 bases). Trimming removed 4 bases at V and 2 bases at J, with 12 bases between. Germline values: CDR1 MNHEY, CDR2 SMNVEV (reference sequence). The CDR3 contains 15 residues.

This clone was detected only a few times. The chain couples TRBV19 to TRBJ1-5, with D possibly being TRBD1 (5 bases). The CDR3 totals 17 residues. Germline loops: CDR1 LNHDA, CDR2 SQIVND (reference sequence). V lost 5 bases to trimming and J lost 3 bases, with 20 bases between them. CDR3 residues: CASSAPRGTLLNQPQHF. CDR3 DNA: TGTGCCAGTAGTGCCCCCCGGGGGACGCTACTCAATCAGCCCCAGCATTTT.

The chain links TRBV6-5 to TRBJ2-1, with 8 positions matching TRBD2. The germline CDR1 and CDR2 sequences are MNHEY and SVGAGI. Losses at the gene ends were 7 bases for V and 8 bases for J; bases not matched to a gene: 13. The CDR3 loop spans 15 amino acids. The chain's CDR3 is CASTDTGGAADEQFF. The CDR3 DNA is TGTGCCAGCACCGACACGGGGGGGGCGGCTGATGAGCAGTTCTTC.

The chain combines TRBV7-2 with TRBJ2-3; 7 nucleotides line up with TRBD2. Germline CDR1 and CDR2: SGHTA and FQGNSA. J lost 1 base, V lost 11 bases, and 12 bases had no gene match. The CDR3 is 15 residues long. CDR3 residues: CADSPPAGGTDTQYF. Written as DNA, the CDR3 is TGTGCCGACAGCCCCCCCGCGGGGGGCACAGATACGCAGTATTTT.